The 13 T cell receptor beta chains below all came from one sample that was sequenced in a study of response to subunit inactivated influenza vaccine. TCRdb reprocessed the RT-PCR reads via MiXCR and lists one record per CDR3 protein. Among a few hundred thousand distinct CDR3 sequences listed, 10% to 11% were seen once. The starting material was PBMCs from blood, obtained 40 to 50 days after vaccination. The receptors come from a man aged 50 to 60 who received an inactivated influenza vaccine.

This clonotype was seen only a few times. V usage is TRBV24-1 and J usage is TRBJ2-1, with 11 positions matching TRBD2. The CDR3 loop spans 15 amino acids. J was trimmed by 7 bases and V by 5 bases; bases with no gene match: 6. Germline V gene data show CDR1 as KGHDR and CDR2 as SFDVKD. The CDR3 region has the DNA TGTGCCACCAGTGTCGCTAGCGGGAGGAATAATGAGCAGTTCTTC. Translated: CATSVASGRNNEQFF.

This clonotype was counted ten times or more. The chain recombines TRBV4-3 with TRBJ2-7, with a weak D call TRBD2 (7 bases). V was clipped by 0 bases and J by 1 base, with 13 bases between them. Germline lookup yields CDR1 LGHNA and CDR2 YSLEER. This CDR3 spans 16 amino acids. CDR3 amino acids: CASSQELAGASYEQYF. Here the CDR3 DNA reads TGCGCCAGCAGCCAAGAATTGGCGGGGGCATCCTACGAGCAGTACTTC.

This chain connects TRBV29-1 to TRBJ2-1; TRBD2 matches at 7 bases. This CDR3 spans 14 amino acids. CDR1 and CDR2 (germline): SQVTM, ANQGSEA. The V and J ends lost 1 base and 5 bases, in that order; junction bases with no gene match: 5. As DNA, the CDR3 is TGCAGCGTTGAAGTTCGACTAGCCAACAATGAGCAGTTCTTC. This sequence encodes CSVEVRLANNEQFF.

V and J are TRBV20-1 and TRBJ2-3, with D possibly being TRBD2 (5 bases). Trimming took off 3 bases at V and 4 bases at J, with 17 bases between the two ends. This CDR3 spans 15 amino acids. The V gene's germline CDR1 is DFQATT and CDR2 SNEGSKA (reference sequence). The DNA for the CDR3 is TGCAGTGCTAGTGCGTCTAGCCAATCATCAGATACGCAGTATTTT. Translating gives CSASASSQSSDTQYF.

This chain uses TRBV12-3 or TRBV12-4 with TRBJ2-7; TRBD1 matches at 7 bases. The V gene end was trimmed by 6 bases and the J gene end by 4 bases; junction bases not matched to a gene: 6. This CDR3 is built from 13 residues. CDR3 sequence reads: CASRKGARYEQYF. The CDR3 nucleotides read TGTGCCAGCAGAAAGGGGGCGCGTTACGAGCAGTACTTC.

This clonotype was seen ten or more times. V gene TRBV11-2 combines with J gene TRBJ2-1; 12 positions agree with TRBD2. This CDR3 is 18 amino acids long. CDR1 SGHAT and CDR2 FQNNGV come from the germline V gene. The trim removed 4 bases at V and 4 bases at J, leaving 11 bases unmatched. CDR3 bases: TGTGCCAGCAGCTCACTCCCCGGGACTAGCGGGCATTACAATGAGCAGTTCTTC. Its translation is CASSSLPGTSGHYNEQFF. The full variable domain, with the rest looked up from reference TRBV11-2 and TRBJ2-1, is EAGVAQSPRYKIIEKRQSVAFWCNPISGHATLYWYQQILGQGPKLLIQFQNNGVVDDSQLPKDRFSAERLKGVDSTLKIQPAKLEDSAVYLCASSSLPGTSGHYNEQFFGPGTRLTVL.

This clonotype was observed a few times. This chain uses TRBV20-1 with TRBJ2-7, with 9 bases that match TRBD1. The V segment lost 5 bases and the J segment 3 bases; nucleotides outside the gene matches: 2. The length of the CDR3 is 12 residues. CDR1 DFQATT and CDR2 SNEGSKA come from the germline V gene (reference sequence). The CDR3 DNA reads TGCAGTGCTTGGGACAGGGACTACGAGCAGTACTTC. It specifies CSAWDRDYEQYF.

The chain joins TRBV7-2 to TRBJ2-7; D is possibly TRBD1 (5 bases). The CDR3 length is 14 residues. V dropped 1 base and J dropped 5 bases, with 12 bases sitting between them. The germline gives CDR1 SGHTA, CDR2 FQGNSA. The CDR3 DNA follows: TGTGCCAGCAGCTTAGGGGCAGGGATCAACGAGCAGTACTTC. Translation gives CASSLGAGINEQYF.

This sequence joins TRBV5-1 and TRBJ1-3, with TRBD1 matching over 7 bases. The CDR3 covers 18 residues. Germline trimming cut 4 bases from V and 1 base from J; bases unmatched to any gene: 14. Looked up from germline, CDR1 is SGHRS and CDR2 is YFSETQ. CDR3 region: CASSNRDREGNSGNTIYF. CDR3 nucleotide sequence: TGCGCCAGCAGCAACCGGGACAGAGAGGGGAATTCTGGAAACACCATATATTTT.

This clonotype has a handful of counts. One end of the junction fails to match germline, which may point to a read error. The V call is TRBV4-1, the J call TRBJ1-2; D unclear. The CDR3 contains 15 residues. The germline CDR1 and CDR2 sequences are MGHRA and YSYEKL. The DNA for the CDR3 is TGCGCCAGCAGCAAAGAGAGACTTGCTAACTATGGCTACACCTTC. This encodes CASSKERLANYGYTF.

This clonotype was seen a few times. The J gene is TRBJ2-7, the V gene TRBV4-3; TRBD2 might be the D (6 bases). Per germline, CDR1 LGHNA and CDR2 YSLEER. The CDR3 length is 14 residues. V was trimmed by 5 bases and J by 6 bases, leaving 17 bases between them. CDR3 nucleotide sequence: TGCGCCAGCAGCGCGGGACTCCCCCTCGGCGAGCAGTACTTC. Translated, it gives CASSAGLPLGEQYF.

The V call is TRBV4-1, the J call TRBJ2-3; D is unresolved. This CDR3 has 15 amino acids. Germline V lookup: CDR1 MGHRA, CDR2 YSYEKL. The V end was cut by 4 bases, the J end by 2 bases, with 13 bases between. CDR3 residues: CASSLGRSHTDTQYF. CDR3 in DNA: TGCGCCAGCAGCCTCGGACGATCACACACAGATACGCAGTATTTT.

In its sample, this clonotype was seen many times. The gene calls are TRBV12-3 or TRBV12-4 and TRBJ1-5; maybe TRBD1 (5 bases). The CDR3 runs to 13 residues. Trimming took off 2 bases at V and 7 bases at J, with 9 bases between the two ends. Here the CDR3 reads CASSLQGLQPQHF. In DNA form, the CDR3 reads TGTGCCAGCAGTTTACAGGGTTTGCAGCCCCAGCATTTT.